Included here is one T cell receptor beta chain sequence, with context. What it binds is unknown. There are 13 residues in the CDR3. The germline V gene has CDR1 SGHRS and CDR2 YFSETQ. A 6-nucleotide sample barcode was carried by the UMIs, which template switching added. TCRdb re-analyzed the 5' RACE reads; it lists each CDR3 protein once, without DNA. The table lists some 200,000 distinct CDR3 sequences. These data originate in a study of monozygotic twins with inflammatory bowel disease. Study-wide points: Lower sharing of clonotypes with other individuals was seen in IBD patients than in healthy twins. This was most marked in patients showing signs of disease activity. Any single strong signal or clonotype tied to IBD lacked support. The co-twins with IBD showed lower TCRbeta diversity (inverse Simpson) than their healthy siblings.

This clonotype was sampled from a human donor with ulcerative colitis or Crohn's disease, or a healthy co-twin of an affected twin (not recorded which). The sample was blood. The chain uses TRBV5-1 and TRBJ2-3. The CDR3 sequence is CASSVDSRDTQYF.